The T cell receptor beta chain under discussion was sequenced for a study of blood T cell repertoires in COVID-19 (dated by TCRdb to 2018 to 2021). With regard to the full study: Collaborator samples came from the United States, Italy and Spain and covered acute and convalescent phases of COVID-19. The material from the prospective study consisted of cDNA or gDNA derived from T cells, B-cell-depleted T cells, or PBMCs. Deeply sampled blood TCRbeta repertoires from subjects exposed to, actively infected with, or recovered from COVID-19 were included in the dataset. The repertoires were made available in a free public database intended to serve as a resource for research on the immune response to SARS-CoV-2. The samples were drawn from two sources: the first 160 participants of the ongoing ImmuneRACE study, and fewer than 1,500 subjects contributed by 6 global collaborators. Nearly every sample came with metadata listing a de-identified subject ID, COVID-19 status, age in years and sex. Where available, HLA class I and class II types were taken from metadata supplied by the sample provider and were not determined by assay-based typing.

The immunoSEQ Assay, a bias-controlled multiplex PCR, was used to amplify TCRbeta CDR3 regions from genomic DNA. From the authors' description of their analysis: The number of nucleated cells in each sample was estimated by amplification of reference gene primers within the assay. To quantify the absolute abundance of each unique TCRbeta CDR3 rearrangement, sequence reads were collapsed and filtered. For each sample, productive Simpson clonality was calculated as the square root of Simpson's diversity index across productive rearrangements. Here the immuneACCESS table is served through TCRdb, limited to in-frame sequences with V and J called. Missing clones are a known gap in these copies; in checked studies unresolved V genes cover under half, and the rest lacks a known reason. V and J calls and clone size are as listed in that table; D and trimming were resolved from the DNA. The sample profile shows fewer than 70,000 clones; around 80% of them were found once. The ten largest clones capture 9.7% of the sample.

On this clone itself: No antigen is known for it. No clone much larger than this one lies a single base away; base qualities are absent.

Study-wide conclusions, independent of this receptor: The quantity of clinical and demographic metadata differed by source and by participant and was supplied without curation.

Collaborating institutions collected whole blood in K2EDTA tubes following their own protocols. For TCRbeta analysis, collaborators shipped samples in one of three forms: frozen whole blood, isolated PBMCs, or DNA extracted from either of those sample types. Per the germline V gene, ENHRY is the CDR1 and SYGVKD is the CDR2. V was cut back by 2 bases and J by 2 bases, leaving a gap of 7 bases between them. Taken from cysteine to phenylalanine, the CDR3 has 14 residues. The read is trimmed to its CDR3 DNA, 42 bases read in frame from base 1. Sample: peripheral blood. This chain joins TRBV10-3 to TRBJ1-5; TRBD1 is perhaps the D gene, given 5 matching bases. The sequence derives from a woman older than 75 with acute or convalescent COVID-19. The DNA sequence is as follows: TGTGCCATCAGTGAGGGGGCAGGCAATCAGCCCCAGCATTTT. This translates into CAISEGAGNQPQHF.